The clone carrying this T cell receptor (beta chain) was counted a single time. The data originate from a study of blood T cell repertoires in COVID-19. The overall study: Italy, Spain and the United States were the sources of the convalescent and acute COVID-19 samples. PBMCs, B-cell-depleted T cells, or T cells provided the cDNA or gDNA that made up the material.

From germline, CDR1 is MNHEY and CDR2 SMNVEV (reference sequence). The CDR3 is 19 residues long. V was pared by 5 bases and J by 0 bases, with 23 bases between. In the authors' methods: Estimation of nucleated cell counts was performed using reference gene primer amplification. Sequencing was performed with immunoSEQ multiplex PCR; in TCRdb, only in-frame clones are kept and a portion is missing. D and trimming come from the DNA, and the V and J calls and clone size come from that table. The sample lists over 200,000 clones, roughly 87% occurring once. The chain recombines TRBV27 with TRBJ2-1; perhaps TRBD2 as D (7 bases). The receptor comes from a man aged 40-49 years with active or convalescent COVID-19. Sequencing was carried out using peripheral blood. The CDR3 DNA reads TGTGCCAGCAGTCTCATAGGGGGGGCGTCGGTTGTCTCCTACAATGAGCAGTTCTTC. It encodes CASSLIGGASVVSYNEQFF.